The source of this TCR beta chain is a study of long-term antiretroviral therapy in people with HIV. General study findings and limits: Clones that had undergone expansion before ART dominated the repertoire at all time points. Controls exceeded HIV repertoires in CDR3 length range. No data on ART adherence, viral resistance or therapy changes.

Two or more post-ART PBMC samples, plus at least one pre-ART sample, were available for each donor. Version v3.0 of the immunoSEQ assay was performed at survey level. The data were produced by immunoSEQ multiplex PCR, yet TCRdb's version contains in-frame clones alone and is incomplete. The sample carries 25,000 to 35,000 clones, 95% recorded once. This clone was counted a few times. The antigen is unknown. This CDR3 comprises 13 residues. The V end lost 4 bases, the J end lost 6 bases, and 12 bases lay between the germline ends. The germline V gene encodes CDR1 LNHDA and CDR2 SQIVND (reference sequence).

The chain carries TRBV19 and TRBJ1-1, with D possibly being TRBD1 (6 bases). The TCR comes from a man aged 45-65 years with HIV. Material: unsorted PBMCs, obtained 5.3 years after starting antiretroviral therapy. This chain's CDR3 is CASSTTGRPEAFF. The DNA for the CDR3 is TGTGCCAGTAGTACTACAGGGCGACCTGAAGCTTTCTTT. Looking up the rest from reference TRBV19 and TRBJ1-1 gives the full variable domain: DGGITQSPKYLFRKEGQNVTLSCEQNLNHDAMYWYRQDPGQGLRLIYYSQIVNDFQKGDIAEGYSVSREKKESFPLTVTSAQKNPTAFYLCASSTTGRPEAFFGQGTRLTVV.